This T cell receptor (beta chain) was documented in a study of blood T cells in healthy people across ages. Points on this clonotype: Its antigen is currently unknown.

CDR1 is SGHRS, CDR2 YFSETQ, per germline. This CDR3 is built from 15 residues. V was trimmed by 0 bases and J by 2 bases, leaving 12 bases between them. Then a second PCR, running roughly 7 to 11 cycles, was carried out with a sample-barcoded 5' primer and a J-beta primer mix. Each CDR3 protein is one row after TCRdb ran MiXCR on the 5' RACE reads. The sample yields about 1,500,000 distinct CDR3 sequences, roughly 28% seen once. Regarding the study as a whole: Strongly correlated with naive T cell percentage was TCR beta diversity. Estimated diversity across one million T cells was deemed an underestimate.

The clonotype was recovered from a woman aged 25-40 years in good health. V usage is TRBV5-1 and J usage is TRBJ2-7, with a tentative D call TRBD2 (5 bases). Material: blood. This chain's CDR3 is CASSLAADGTYEQYF. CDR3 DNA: TGCGCCAGCAGCTTGGCAGCGGACGGAACCTACGAGCAGTACTTC.